The 10 T cell receptor beta chains listed next were all sequenced from one sample in a study of OX40 agonist ivuxolimab in advanced cancers. Clones were read by immunoSEQ multiplex PCR, and TCRdb kept only the in-frame ones, dropping some. The table has fewer than 40,000 clones, approximately 80% seen once. Sample: CD4+ or CD8+ T cells sorted from blood, taken in a trial of the OX40 agonist ivuxolimab. These receptors were taken from an adult with an advanced solid tumor such as melanoma, head and neck, liver or kidney cancer.

The chain carries TRBV7-9 and TRBJ2-6, with TRBD1 identical over 7 bases. Germline values: CDR1 SEHNR, CDR2 FQNEAQ (reference sequence). V trimming: 1 base; J trimming: 3 bases; junction bases outside the gene matches: 3. The CDR3 contains 16 residues. Written as DNA, the CDR3 is TGTGCCAGCAGCTTAGGACAGGGTGGTGGGGCCAACGTCCTGACTTTC. Translated, it gives CASSLGQGGGANVLTF.

The chain has TRBV27 and TRBJ2-5; 10 bases align to TRBD2. The CDR3 is made up of 15 amino acids. CDR1 MNHEY and CDR2 SMNVEV come from the germline V gene (reference sequence). V trimming: 5 bases; J trimming: 5 bases; junction bases outside the gene matches: 8. CDR3 nucleotide sequence: TGTGCCAGCAGTGGAGCGGGAGGGCCAGGGGAGACCCAGTACTTC. Protein product: CASSGAGGPGETQYF.

The sample holds a few counts of this clone. V usage is TRBV30 and J usage is TRBJ2-7; 7 bases are a match to TRBD2. Germline trimming cut 4 bases from V and 5 bases from J; bases unmatched to any gene: 8. CDR3 length: 13 residues. Germline V gene sequence: CDR1 GTSNPN, CDR2 SVGIG (reference sequence). The CDR3 protein is CAWNGGGPHEQYF. The CDR3 DNA follows: TGTGCCTGGAATGGGGGAGGGCCCCACGAGCAGTACTTC.

This clone was seen a handful of times. This chain connects TRBV5-6 to TRBJ2-1; 11 nucleotides agree with TRBD2. Germline CDR1 reads SGHDT; CDR2 reads YYEEEE. The CDR3 runs 14 residues. Trimming cost V 2 bases and J 7 bases; bases outside gene matches: 2. This chain's CDR3 is CASSFLAGGNEQFF. The CDR3 region has the DNA TGTGCCAGCAGCTTCCTAGCGGGGGGAAATGAGCAGTTCTTC.

In this sample, this clone turned up once. V usage is TRBV5-4 and J usage is TRBJ2-2; tentatively, D is TRBD1 (6 bases). Germline V gene lookup returns CDR1 SGHNT and CDR2 YYREEE (reference sequence). The CDR3 runs to 14 residues. Trimming shortened V by 2 bases and J by 4 bases, and 9 bases separated the two germline ends. The CDR3 region is CASSFGQITGELFF. The CDR3 region has the DNA TGTGCCAGCAGCTTCGGACAGATCACCGGGGAGCTGTTTTTT.

This chain joins TRBV6-1 and TRBJ1-5, with D possibly being TRBD1 (5 bases). This CDR3 contains 16 residues. Germline assignment: CDR1 MNHNS and CDR2 SASEGT. V lost 2 bases, J lost 0 bases, and 11 bases lay in between. CDR3 nucleotides: TGTGCCAGCAGTGAAAGCTGGGGCGCTAGCAATCAGCCCCAGCATTTT. It encodes CASSESWGASNQPQHF.

This clone was counted only a few times. The chain's CDR3 is CASSQYSNQPQHF. As DNA, the CDR3 is TGTGCCAGCAGCCAGTATAGCAATCAGCCCCAGCATTTT. The chain is built from TRBV2 and TRBJ1-5; unclear D gene. Germline lookup yields CDR1 SNHLY and CDR2 FYNNEI. V shed 6 bases and J shed 0 bases, with 6 bases lying between them. CDR3 length: 13 amino acids.

The V call is TRBV28, the J call TRBJ1-5, with D hard to call. The V end lost 10 bases, the J end lost 6 bases, and 16 bases lay between the germline ends. Germline assignment: CDR1 MDHEN and CDR2 SYDVKM. The CDR3 contains 13 residues. This CDR3 reads CAIRGVVTQPQHF. DNA of the CDR3: TGTGCCATCCGGGGAGTGGTTACTCAGCCCCAGCATTTT.

V gene TRBV18 combines with J gene TRBJ2-1; D remains ambiguous. Germline CDR1 KGHSH, CDR2 LQKENI. The CDR3 loop spans 14 amino acids. V was pared by 3 bases and J by 7 bases, with 13 bases between. Written as DNA, the CDR3 is TGTGCCAGCTCACCCCGGATCGCGGAGAATGAGCAGTTCTTC. This translates into CASSPRIAENEQFF.

The genes are TRBV23-1 and TRBJ2-7, with 8 nucleotides matching TRBD2. TRBV23-1 is marked as an open reading frame, function uncertain. The CDR3 contains 17 residues. The junction had 7 bases not matched to a gene; V was cut back by 0 bases and J by 0 bases. CDR3 DNA: TGCGCCAGCAGTCAATCTGGGGCGGGGGGACTCTCCTACGAGCAGTACTTC. Its protein product is CASSQSGAGGLSYEQYF.